This T cell receptor beta chain was found in a study of blood T cell repertoires in COVID-19. Germline CDR1 SEHNR, CDR2 FQNEAQ (reference sequence). V gave up 5 bases and J gave up 3 bases; unmatched junction bases: 13. This CDR3 region has 17 residues. Here immunoSEQ multiplex PCR was the method, and the copy in TCRdb shows in-frame clones only, minus some. The sample holds a few hundred thousand clones, approximately 85% seen once. The rearrangement uses TRBV7-9 and TRBJ1-2; 9 nucleotides align to TRBD1. This TCR came from a woman between 50 and 59 years old who had been exposed to COVID-19. Sequencing was performed on PBMCs or T cells enriched from blood (not recorded which). The CDR3 DNA reads as TGTGCCAGCAGCCCCAGGACAGGGGTGAGCGCCGACTATGGCTACACCTTC. Its translation: CASSPRTGVSADYGYTF.